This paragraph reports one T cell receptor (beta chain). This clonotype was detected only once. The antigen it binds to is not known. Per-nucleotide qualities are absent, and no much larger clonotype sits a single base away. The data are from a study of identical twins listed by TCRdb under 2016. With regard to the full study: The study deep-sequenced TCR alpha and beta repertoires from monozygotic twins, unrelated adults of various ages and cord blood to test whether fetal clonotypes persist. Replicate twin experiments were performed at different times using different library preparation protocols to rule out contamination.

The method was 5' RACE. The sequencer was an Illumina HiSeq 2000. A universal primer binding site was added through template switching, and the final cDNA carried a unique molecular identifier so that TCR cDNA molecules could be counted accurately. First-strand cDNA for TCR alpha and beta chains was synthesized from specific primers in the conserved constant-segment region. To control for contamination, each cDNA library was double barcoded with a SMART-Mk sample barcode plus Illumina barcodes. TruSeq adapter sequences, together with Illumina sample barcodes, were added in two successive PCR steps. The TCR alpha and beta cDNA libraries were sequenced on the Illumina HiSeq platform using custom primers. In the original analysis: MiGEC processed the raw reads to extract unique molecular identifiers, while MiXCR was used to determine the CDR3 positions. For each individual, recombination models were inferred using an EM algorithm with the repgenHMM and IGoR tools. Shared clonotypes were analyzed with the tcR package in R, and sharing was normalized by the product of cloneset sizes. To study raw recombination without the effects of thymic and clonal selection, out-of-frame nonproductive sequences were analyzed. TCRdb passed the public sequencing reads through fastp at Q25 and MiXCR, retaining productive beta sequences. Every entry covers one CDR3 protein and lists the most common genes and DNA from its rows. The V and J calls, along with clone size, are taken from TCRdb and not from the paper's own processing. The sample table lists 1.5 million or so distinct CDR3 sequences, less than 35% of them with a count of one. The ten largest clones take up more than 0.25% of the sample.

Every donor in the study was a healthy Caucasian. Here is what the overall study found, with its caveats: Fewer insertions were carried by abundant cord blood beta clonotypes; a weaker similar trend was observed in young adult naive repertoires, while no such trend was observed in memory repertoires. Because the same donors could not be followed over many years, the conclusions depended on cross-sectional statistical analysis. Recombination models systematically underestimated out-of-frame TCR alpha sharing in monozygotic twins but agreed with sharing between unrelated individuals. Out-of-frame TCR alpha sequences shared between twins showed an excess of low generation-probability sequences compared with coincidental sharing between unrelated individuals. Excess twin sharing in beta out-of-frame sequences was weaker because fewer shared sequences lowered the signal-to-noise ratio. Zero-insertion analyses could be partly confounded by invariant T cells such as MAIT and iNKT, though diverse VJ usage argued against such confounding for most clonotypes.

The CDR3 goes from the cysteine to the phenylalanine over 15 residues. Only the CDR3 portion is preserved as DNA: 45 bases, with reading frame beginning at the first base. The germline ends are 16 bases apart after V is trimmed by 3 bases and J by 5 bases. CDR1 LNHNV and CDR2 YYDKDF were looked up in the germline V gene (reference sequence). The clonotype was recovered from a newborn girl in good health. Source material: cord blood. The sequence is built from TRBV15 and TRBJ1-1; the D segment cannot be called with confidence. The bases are TGTGCCACCAGCAGGGAAGAGCGGGGAGGAACTGAAGCTTTCTTT. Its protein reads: CATSREERGGTEAFF.